The TCR beta chain under discussion was sequenced for a study of graft-versus-host responses after intestinal transplantation. Background on the study: Grafts that recipients had were multivisceral, liver-intestinal, or isolated intestinal transplants. Every recipient underwent anti-thymocyte globulin induction, then tacrolimus and steroids for two to four years.

CDR3 length equals 15 residues. CDR1 is PRHDT, CDR2 FYEKMQ, per germline (reference sequence). Trimming stripped 6 bases from V and 5 bases from J, with 19 bases between. Comment on this clone: Antigen unknown.

Sequencing was performed with immunoSEQ multiplex PCR; in TCRdb, only in-frame clones are kept and a portion is missing. The sample records 80,000 to 100,000 clones, just under 95% being singletons. Whole-study results and caveats: In recipient marrow, GvH clones were found, and some appeared first in ileum or blood. Within the allografts of patients who had graft-donor T cell macrochimerism, graft-versus-host to host-versus-graft clonal ratios were high.

The sequencing used unstimulated CD8+ T cells sorted from spleen or lymph node cells, collected before transplant. The sequence derives from a human donor who was the organ donor for an intestinal transplant. This chain uses TRBV13 with TRBJ1-1, with D uncertain. In DNA, the CDR3 is TGTGCCAGCAGACACGAACCGAAACAGTGGACTGAAGCTTTCTTT. It is translated as CASRHEPKQWTEAFF.